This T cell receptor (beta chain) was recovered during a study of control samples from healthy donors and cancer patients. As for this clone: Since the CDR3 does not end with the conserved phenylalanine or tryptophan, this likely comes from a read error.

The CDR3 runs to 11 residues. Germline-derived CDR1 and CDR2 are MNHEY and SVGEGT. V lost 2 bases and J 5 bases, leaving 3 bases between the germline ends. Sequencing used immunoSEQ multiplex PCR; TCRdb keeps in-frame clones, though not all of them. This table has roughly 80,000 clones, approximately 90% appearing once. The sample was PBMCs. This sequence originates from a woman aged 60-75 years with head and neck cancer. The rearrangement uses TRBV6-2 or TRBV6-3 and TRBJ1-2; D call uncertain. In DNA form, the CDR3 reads TGTGCCAGCAGTTACCCTTATGGCTACACCCTC. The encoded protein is CASSYPYGYTL.